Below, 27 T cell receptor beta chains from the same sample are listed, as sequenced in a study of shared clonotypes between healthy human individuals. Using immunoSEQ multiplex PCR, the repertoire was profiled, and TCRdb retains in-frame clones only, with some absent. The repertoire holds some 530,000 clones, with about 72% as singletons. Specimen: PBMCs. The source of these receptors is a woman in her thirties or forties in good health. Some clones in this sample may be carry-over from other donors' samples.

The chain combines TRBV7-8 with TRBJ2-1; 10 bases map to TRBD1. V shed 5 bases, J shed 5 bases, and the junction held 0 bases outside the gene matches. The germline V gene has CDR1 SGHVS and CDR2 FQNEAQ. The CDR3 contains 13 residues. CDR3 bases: TGTGCCAGCAGCGACAGGGGGCACAATGAGCAGTTCTTC. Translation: CASSDRGHNEQFF.

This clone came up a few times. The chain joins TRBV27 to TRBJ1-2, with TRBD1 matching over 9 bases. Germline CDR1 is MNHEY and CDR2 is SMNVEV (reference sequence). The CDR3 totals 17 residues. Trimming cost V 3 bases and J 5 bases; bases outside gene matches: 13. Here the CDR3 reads CASSLTDRGGKWYGYTF. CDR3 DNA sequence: TGTGCCAGCAGTTTGACGGACAGGGGAGGGAAGTGGTATGGCTACACCTTC.

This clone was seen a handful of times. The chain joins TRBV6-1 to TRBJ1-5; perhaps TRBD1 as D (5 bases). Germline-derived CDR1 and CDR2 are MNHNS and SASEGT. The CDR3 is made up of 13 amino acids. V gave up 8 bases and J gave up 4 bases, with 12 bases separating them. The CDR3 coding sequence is TGTGCCAGCCAGGGTCGCGCGAATCAGCCCCAGCATTTT. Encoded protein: CASQGRANQPQHF.

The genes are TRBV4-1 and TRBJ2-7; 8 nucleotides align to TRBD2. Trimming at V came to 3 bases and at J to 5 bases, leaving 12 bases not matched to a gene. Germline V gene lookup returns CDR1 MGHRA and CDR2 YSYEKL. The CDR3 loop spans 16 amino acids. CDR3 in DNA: TGCGCCAGCAGCCAGCGACGGGGCGGGAGGATTGACGAGCAGTACTTC. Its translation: CASSQRRGGRIDEQYF.

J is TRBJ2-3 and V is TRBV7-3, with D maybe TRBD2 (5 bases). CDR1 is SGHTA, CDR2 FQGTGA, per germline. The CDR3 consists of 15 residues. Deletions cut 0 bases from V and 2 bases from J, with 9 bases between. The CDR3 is CASSLTPRATDTQYF. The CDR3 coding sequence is TGTGCCAGCAGCTTAACTCCGCGGGCCACAGATACGCAGTATTTT.

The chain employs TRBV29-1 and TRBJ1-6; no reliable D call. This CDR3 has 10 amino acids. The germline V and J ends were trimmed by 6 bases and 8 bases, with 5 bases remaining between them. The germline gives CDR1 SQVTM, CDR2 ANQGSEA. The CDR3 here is CSVTHSPLHF. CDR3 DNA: TGCAGCGTGACCCATTCACCCCTCCACTTT.

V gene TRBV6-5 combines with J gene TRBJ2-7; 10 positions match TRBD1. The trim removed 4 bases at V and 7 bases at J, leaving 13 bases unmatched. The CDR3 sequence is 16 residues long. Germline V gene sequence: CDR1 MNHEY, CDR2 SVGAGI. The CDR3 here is CASSSKARDRGEEQYF. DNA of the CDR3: TGTGCCAGCAGTTCCAAAGCCCGGGACAGGGGAGAAGAGCAGTACTTC.

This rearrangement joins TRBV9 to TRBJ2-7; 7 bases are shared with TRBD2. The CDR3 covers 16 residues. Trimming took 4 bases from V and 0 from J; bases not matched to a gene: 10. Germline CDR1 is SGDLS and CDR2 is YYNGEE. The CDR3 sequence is CASSPRDYSLSYEQYF. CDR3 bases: TGTGCCAGCAGCCCTCGGGACTATTCCCTCTCCTACGAGCAGTACTTC.

Here the CDR3 DNA reads TGTGCCAGCAGTGGGGACAGGCACTCCTACGAGCAGTACTTC. This gives the protein CASSGDRHSYEQYF. The gene calls are TRBV28 and TRBJ2-7; the match to TRBD1 covers 8 bases. V shed 5 bases and J 0 bases; nucleotides not matched to a gene: 3. Germline CDR1 MDHEN, CDR2 SYDVKM. CDR3 size: 14 residues.

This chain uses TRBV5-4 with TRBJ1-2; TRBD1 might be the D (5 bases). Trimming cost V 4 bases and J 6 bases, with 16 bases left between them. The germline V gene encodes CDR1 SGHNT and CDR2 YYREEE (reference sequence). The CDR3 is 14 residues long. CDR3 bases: TGTGCCAGCAGCCCTACGGGTCCGGGGCATGGCTACACCTTC. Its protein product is CASSPTGPGHGYTF.

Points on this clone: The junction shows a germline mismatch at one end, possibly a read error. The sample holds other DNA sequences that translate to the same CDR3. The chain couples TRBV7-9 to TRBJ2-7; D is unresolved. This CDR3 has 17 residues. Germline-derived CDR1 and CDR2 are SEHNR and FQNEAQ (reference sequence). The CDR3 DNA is TGCGCCAGCAGCCCACCCCCAGGTCAGGTCAAGTCCTACGAGCAGTACTTC. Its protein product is CASSPPPGQVKSYEQYF.

The CDR3 sequence is CASSQDRGWDEQYF. The CDR3 DNA follows: TGTGCCAGCAGCCAGGACAGGGGCTGGGACGAGCAGTACTTC. The chain has TRBV11-2 and TRBJ2-7; 9 bases match TRBD1. The CDR3 contains 14 residues. Unmatched junction bases numbered 7, after V lost 5 bases and J lost 5 bases. Looked up from germline, CDR1 is SGHAT and CDR2 is FQNNGV.

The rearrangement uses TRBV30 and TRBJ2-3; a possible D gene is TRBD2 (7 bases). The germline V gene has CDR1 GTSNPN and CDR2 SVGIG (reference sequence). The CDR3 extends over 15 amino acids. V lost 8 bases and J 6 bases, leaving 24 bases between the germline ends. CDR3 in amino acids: CAMALGGGAGDTQYF. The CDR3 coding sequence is TGTGCCATGGCATTAGGTGGGGGGGCCGGGGATACGCAGTATTTT.

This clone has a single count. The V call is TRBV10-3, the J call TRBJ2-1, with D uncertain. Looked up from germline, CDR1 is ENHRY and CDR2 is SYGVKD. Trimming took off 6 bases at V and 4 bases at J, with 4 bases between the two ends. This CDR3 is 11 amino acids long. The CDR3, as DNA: TGTGCCATCAGGGGATACAATGAGCAGTTCTTC. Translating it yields CAIRGYNEQFF.

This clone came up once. CDR3: CASRELSGRDNYEQYF. CDR3 coding DNA: TGTGCCAGCAGGGAATTAAGCGGGAGAGATAATTACGAGCAGTACTTC. The genes are TRBV27 and TRBJ2-7, with 8 bases that match TRBD2. This CDR3 has 16 residues. Germline CDR1 reads MNHEY; CDR2 reads SMNVEV (reference sequence). The V segment lost 6 bases and the J segment 4 bases; nucleotides outside the gene matches: 14.

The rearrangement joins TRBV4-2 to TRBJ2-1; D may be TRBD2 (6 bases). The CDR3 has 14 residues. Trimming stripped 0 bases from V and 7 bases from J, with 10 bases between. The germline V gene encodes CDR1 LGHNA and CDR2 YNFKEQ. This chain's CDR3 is CASSQDQAGNEQFF. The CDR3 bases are TGTGCCAGCAGCCAAGATCAGGCGGGGAATGAGCAGTTCTTC.

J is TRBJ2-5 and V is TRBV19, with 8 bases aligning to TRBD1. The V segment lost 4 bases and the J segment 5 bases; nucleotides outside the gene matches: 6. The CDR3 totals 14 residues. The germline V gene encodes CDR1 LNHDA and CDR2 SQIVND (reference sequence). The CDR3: CASSSQGAWETQYF. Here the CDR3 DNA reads TGTGCCAGTAGTAGCCAGGGGGCATGGGAGACCCAGTACTTC.

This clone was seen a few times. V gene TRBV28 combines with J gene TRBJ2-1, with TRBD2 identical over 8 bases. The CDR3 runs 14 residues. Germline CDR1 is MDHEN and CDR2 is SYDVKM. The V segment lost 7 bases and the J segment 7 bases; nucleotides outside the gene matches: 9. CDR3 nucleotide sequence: TGTGCCAGCACAGCGGGAGCTCGGGTAAATGAGCAGTTCTTC. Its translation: CASTAGARVNEQFF.

The CDR3: CASSGTGLVSGYTF. As DNA, the CDR3 is TGTGCCAGCAGTGGTACAGGGTTAGTCAGTGGCTACACCTTC. The genes are TRBV6-1 and TRBJ1-2; TRBD1 might be the D (6 bases). This CDR3 region has 14 residues. Trimming took 4 bases from V and 7 from J, leaving 16 bases between them. Germline V gives CDR1 MNHNS, CDR2 SASEGT.

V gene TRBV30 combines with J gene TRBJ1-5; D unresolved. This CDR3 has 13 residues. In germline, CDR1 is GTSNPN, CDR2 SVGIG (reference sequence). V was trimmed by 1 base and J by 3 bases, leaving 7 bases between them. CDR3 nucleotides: TGTGCCTGGAGTGGACTAGACAATCAGCCCCAGCATTTT. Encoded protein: CAWSGLDNQPQHF.

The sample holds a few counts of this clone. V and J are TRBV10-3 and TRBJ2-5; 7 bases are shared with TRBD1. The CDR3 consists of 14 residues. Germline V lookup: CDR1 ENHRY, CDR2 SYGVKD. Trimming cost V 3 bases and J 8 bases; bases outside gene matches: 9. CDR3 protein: CAISDSTGRLTQYF. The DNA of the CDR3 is TGTGCCATCAGTGACTCGACAGGGCGGCTAACCCAGTACTTC.

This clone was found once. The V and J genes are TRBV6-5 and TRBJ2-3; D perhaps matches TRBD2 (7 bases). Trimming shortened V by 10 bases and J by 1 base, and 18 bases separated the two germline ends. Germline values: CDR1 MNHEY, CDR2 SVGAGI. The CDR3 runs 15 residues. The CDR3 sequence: CATSRWRGRTDTQYF. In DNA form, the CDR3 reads TGTGCCACCTCCCGGTGGCGGGGGCGCACAGATACGCAGTATTTT.

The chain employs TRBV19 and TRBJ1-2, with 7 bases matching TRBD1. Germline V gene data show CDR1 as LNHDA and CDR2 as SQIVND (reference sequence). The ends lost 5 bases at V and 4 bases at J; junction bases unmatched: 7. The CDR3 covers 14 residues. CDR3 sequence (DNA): TGTGCCAGTAGTCGGGGACAGATAATCTATGGCTACACCTTC. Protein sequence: CASSRGQIIYGYTF.

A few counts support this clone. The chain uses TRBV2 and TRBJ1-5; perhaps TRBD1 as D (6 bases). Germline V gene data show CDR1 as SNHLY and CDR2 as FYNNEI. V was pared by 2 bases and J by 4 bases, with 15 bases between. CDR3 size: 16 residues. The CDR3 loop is CASSEPMGARNQPQHF. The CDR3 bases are TGTGCCAGCAGTGAACCCATGGGGGCGCGTAATCAGCCCCAGCATTTT.

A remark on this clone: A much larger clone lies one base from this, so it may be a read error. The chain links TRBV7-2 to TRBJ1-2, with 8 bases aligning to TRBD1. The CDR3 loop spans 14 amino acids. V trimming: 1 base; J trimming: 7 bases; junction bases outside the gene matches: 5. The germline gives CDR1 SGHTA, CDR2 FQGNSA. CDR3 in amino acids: CASSLVAGGSGYTF. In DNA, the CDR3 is TGTGCCAGCAGCTTAGTTGCAGGGGGCTCTGGCTACACCTTC.

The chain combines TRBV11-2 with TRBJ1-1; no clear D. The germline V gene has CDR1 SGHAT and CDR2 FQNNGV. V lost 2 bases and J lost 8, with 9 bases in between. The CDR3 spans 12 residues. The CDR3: CASSLYSREAFF. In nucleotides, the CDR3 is TGTGCCAGCAGCTTATACTCCAGAGAAGCTTTCTTT.

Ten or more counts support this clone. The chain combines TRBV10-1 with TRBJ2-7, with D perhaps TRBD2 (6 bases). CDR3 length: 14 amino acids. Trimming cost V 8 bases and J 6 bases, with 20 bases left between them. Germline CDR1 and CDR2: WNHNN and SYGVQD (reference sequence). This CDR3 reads CASRIGQGGGEQYF. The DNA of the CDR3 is TGCGCCAGCCGGATAGGTCAGGGAGGAGGCGAGCAGTACTTC.